A single count supports the clone carrying this T cell receptor (beta chain). No antigen is known for it. Only in-frame clones appear in the TCRdb table, and some are missing; sequencing was by immunoSEQ multiplex PCR. The data contain approximately 60,000 clones, approximately 86% of them singletons. The data stem from a study of T cell responses to AZD1222 COVID-19 vaccine. The study, taken as a whole, reports: Just 5 to 7 people given AZD1222 tested seropositive at baseline. A mostly white British donor set with more females was recruited, and clonal diversity was possibly underestimated.

The V gene lost 4 bases and the J gene lost 8 bases, with 15 bases spanning the gap. CDR1 LNHDA and CDR2 SQIVND come from the germline V gene (reference sequence). The CDR3 has 15 residues. This chain uses TRBV19 with TRBJ1-6; possibly TRBD1 for D (6 bases). Material: peripheral blood, obtained on day 0 of AZD1222 vaccination. This TCR came from an adult in good health. CDR3 residues: CASSTRQDQDSPLHF. The CDR3 DNA reads as TGTGCCAGTAGTACCCGACAGGACCAGGATTCACCCCTCCACTTT.